One sample yielded the 21 T cell receptor beta chains listed below, sequenced in a study of identical twins. TCRdb itself ran the 5' RACE reads through MiXCR, one entry per CDR3 protein. The repertoire includes 200,000 or so distinct CDR3 sequences, 6% to 9% of them detected once, and 1.9% sits in the top ten. These data also featured in a second study, about yellow fever vaccine responses in identical twins.

The sequenced material came from memory (CD45RO+) T cells sorted from blood. These receptors came from a woman aged 18-29 years in good health.

In this sample, this clonotype turned up many times. At one of its ends the junction is not consistent with the germline gene, which may arise from a read error. V and J are TRBV12-3 or TRBV12-4 and TRBJ1-5; TRBD1 matches 9 bases. This CDR3 has 17 amino acids. This chain's CDR3 is CASSPDRGPRSNPPQHF. CDR3 sequence (DNA): TGTGCCAGCAGCCCGGACAGGGGTCCTCGTAGTAATCCGCCCCAGCATTTT.

V and J are TRBV29-1 and TRBJ2-5; D gene unclear. V was trimmed by 6 bases and J by 5 bases, leaving 19 bases between them. The germline CDR1 and CDR2 sequences are SQVTM and ANQGSEA. The CDR3 has 14 amino acids. This CDR3 reads CSVTSGQSLETQYF. CDR3 nucleotides: TGCAGCGTCACCTCTGGGCAGTCTCTGGAGACCCAGTACTTC.

Of note for this clonotype: It is likely a read error, because the conserved phenylalanine at the end of the CDR3 is missing. The chain joins TRBV7-9 to TRBJ2-1; a possible D gene is TRBD2 (6 bases). The CDR3 covers 11 residues. CDR1 SEHNR and CDR2 FQNEAQ come from the germline V gene (reference sequence). The CDR3 sequence: CATTSGNEQFY. CDR3 coding DNA: TGTGCTACGACTAGTGGCAATGAGCAGTTCTAC.

This clonotype has only one observation. The chain uses TRBV7-6 and TRBJ2-7; 8 positions match TRBD2. The length of the CDR3 is 14 residues. Germline V gives CDR1 SGHVS, CDR2 FNYEAQ. V gave up 7 bases and J gave up 6 bases; unmatched junction bases: 11. In DNA form, the CDR3 reads TGTGCCAGCACCCCGAGCGGGGGCTCAAGCGAGCAGTACTTC. As protein: CASTPSGGSSEQYF.

This chain connects TRBV14 to TRBJ1-3; tentative D call: TRBD1 (5 bases). The CDR3 loop spans 15 amino acids. Germline loops: CDR1 SGHDN, CDR2 FVKESK. Trimming took 4 bases from V and 2 from J, leaving 12 bases between them. The CDR3 DNA follows: TGTGCCAGCAGCCGGGGACTTGGTACTGGAAACACCATATATTTT. It encodes CASSRGLGTGNTIYF.

Many counts were recorded for this clonotype. CDR3 DNA sequence: TGTGCCACCAGTGACGCGGGAGGGAATTACGGGGAGCTGTTTTTT. It translates to CATSDAGGNYGELFF. The rearrangement uses TRBV24-1 and TRBJ2-2, with 9 bases identical to TRBD2. The ends lost 4 bases at V and 7 bases at J; junction bases unmatched: 6. The length of the CDR3 is 15 residues. The germline CDR1 and CDR2 sequences are KGHDR and SFDVKD.

V usage is TRBV6-2 or TRBV6-3 and J usage is TRBJ2-2, with D tentatively TRBD2 (6 bases). CDR3 length equals 18 residues. The germline V gene has CDR1 MNHEY and CDR2 SVGEGT. The V and J ends lost 6 bases and 7 bases respectively, with 27 bases between them. CDR3 protein: CASSRLTLARDGNGELFF. The CDR3 DNA sequence: TGTGCCAGCAGCCGATTGACTCTAGCGAGAGACGGAAACGGGGAGCTGTTTTTT.

Many counts were recorded for this clonotype. The rearrangement uses TRBV12-3 or TRBV12-4 and TRBJ2-1; 12 bases match TRBD2. This CDR3 is 15 amino acids long. V gave up 7 bases and J gave up 9 bases; unmatched junction bases: 10. The CDR3 loop is CASTPSGRAGGEQFF. For the CDR3, the DNA is TGTGCCAGCACCCCTAGCGGGAGGGCCGGTGGTGAGCAGTTCTTC.

This clonotype was detected ten times or more. This sequence joins TRBV12-3 or TRBV12-4 and TRBJ1-1, with D possibly TRBD1 on 5 matching bases. The CDR3 loop spans 15 amino acids. The V and J ends lost 6 bases and 1 base respectively, with 15 bases between them. CDR3 in DNA: TGTGCCAGCAGCCCCCTAGGGACGGGGAACACTGAAGCTTTCTTT. Its translation is CASSPLGTGNTEAFF.

The chain employs TRBV6-2 or TRBV6-3 and TRBJ2-7; D perhaps matches TRBD1 (6 bases). There are 9 residues in the CDR3. Germline-derived CDR1 and CDR2 are MNHEY and SVGEGT. CDR3 sequence reads: CPPAGAKYF. The CDR3 region has the DNA TGTCCCCCAGCAGGGGCGAAGTACTTC.

This clonotype has at least ten counts. V is TRBV6-2 or TRBV6-3 and J is TRBJ2-1; 15 positions agree with TRBD2. This CDR3 comprises 17 residues. V shed 6 bases and J 1 base; nucleotides not matched to a gene: 4. Germline assignment: CDR1 MNHEY and CDR2 SVGEGT. The CDR3 reads CASRTGTSGRSYNEQFF. CDR3 nucleotide sequence: TGTGCCAGCAGGACCGGGACTAGCGGGAGGTCCTACAATGAGCAGTTCTTC.

This clonotype was found a few times. The V call is TRBV6-2 or TRBV6-3, the J call TRBJ1-2, with no clear D. Trimming shortened V by 2 bases and J by 9 bases, and 7 bases separated the two germline ends. The CDR3 loop spans 11 amino acids. Germline V gene lookup returns CDR1 MNHEY and CDR2 SVGEGT. The CDR3 loop is CASSYIGSYTF. Here the CDR3 DNA reads TGTGCCAGCAGTTACATAGGGAGCTACACCTTC.

This clonotype was detected a few times. The V gene is TRBV9, the J gene TRBJ1-1, with a possible D match to TRBD1 (6 bases). Germline values: CDR1 SGDLS, CDR2 YYNGEE. This CDR3 is 14 amino acids long. V was pared by 2 bases and J by 1 base, with 9 bases between. CDR3 sequence reads: CASSVIQGNTEAFF. In nucleotides, the CDR3 is TGTGCCAGCAGCGTGATACAGGGGAACACTGAAGCTTTCTTT.

This clonotype was counted ten times or more. The chain is built from TRBV20-1 and TRBJ2-3; D not certain. The CDR3 is 13 amino acids. V lost 0 bases to trimming and J lost 4 bases, with 8 bases between them. CDR1 and CDR2 (germline): DFQATT, SNEGSKA (reference sequence). CDR3 region: CSARDRRPDTQYF. The CDR3 DNA reads as TGCAGTGCTAGAGATCGGCGACCAGATACGCAGTATTTT.

This clonotype has only a few counts. The rearrangement joins TRBV24-1 to TRBJ2-3, with unresolved D. Germline CDR1 is KGHDR and CDR2 is SFDVKD. Trimming took off 0 bases at V and 4 bases at J, with 4 bases between the two ends. The CDR3 sequence is 13 residues long. CDR3 coding DNA: TGTGCCACCAGTGATTTGACGCCAGATACGCAGTATTTT. This translates into CATSDLTPDTQYF.

To note about this clonotype: A much larger clonotype is one base distant, so this may be a read error. CDR3 residues: CASSEIEQFF. The CDR3, as DNA: TGTGCCAGCAGTGAAATTGAGCAGTTCTTC. The chain carries TRBV2 and TRBJ2-1; D gene ambiguous. CDR1 and CDR2 from the germline V gene are SNHLY and FYNNEI. This CDR3 is 10 amino acids long. V was pared by 2 bases and J by 9 bases, with 2 bases between.

This clonotype was counted at least ten times. This chain's CDR3 is CASSPGQTFNSPLHF. CDR3 bases: TGTGCCAGCAGCCCGGGACAGACTTTTAATTCACCCCTCCACTTT. V gene TRBV7-9 combines with J gene TRBJ1-6; TRBD1 matches at 7 bases. J lost 6 bases, V lost 5 bases, and 7 bases had no gene match. The germline gives CDR1 SEHNR, CDR2 FQNEAQ (reference sequence). CDR3 length: 15 amino acids.

V usage is TRBV23-1 and J usage is TRBJ2-7; D ambiguous. TRBV23-1 is marked as an open reading frame, function uncertain. The V end was cut by 6 bases, the J end by 2 bases, with 17 bases between. CDR3 length equals 15 residues. The CDR3 coding sequence is TGCGCCAGCAGCCGTACCATAGTTCGGACCTACGAGCAGTACTTC. It encodes CASSRTIVRTYEQYF.

This clonotype showed up just a few times. The V call is TRBV12-3 or TRBV12-4, the J call TRBJ2-3; D gene uncertain. Between the trimmed V and J ends, which lost 1 base and 3 bases, there was a span of 11 bases. This CDR3 is 15 amino acids long. CDR3 bases: TGTGCCAGCAGTTTAGGGCTCCGTAGAACAGATACGCAGTATTTT. Translating gives CASSLGLRRTDTQYF.

This clonotype was seen many times. J is TRBJ2-3 and V is TRBV7-8, with 14 positions matching TRBD2. From germline, CDR1 is SGHVS and CDR2 FQNEAQ. The V and J ends lost 7 bases and 1 base, in that order; junction bases with no gene match: 7. There are 17 residues in the CDR3. This chain's CDR3 is CASTGTSGSWGTDTQYF. The CDR3 region has the DNA TGTGCCAGCACCGGGACTAGCGGGAGTTGGGGCACAGATACGCAGTATTTT.

This clonotype appeared many times. The rearrangement joins TRBV20-1 to TRBJ2-3, with TRBD1 identical over 7 bases. Trimming took 0 bases from V and 2 from J; bases not matched to a gene: 8. The CDR3 is made up of 16 amino acids. Germline values: CDR1 DFQATT, CDR2 SNEGSKA (reference sequence). CDR3 sequence: CSARDPWTGDTDTQYF. CDR3 DNA sequence: TGCAGTGCTAGAGATCCTTGGACAGGTGACACAGATACGCAGTATTTT.